These 11 T cell receptor beta chains were all obtained from the same sample, sequenced in a study of blood T cell repertoires in COVID-19. Only in-frame clones appear in the TCRdb table, and some are missing; sequencing was by immunoSEQ multiplex PCR. This table holds over 250,000 clones, over 85% found once. The sequenced sample consisted of PBMCs or T cells enriched from blood (not recorded which). The source is a woman aged 60-70 years who had recovered from COVID-19.

The genes are TRBV11-2 and TRBJ2-1, with 7 nucleotides matching TRBD2. Trimming cost V 6 bases and J 3 bases; bases outside gene matches: 8. Germline CDR1 SGHAT, CDR2 FQNNGV. The CDR3 is 15 residues long. The CDR3 sequence is CASRPLSGGYNEQFF. The CDR3, as DNA: TGTGCCAGCAGACCCCTATCGGGAGGCTACAATGAGCAGTTCTTC.

The chain has TRBV15 and TRBJ2-3; the match to TRBD2 covers 7 bases. Germline CDR1 is LNHNV and CDR2 is YYDKDF (reference sequence). Losses at the gene ends were 0 bases for V and 4 bases for J; bases not matched to a gene: 1. CDR3 length: 14 amino acids. The CDR3 loop is CATSRDGGADTQYF. In DNA, the CDR3 is TGTGCCACCAGCAGAGATGGGGGGGCAGATACGCAGTATTTT.

The chain combines TRBV7-6 with TRBJ2-6; D is perhaps TRBD2 (6 bases). The CDR3 totals 16 residues. The V gene lost 4 bases and the J gene lost 2 bases, with 12 bases spanning the gap. Germline V CDR1 and CDR2: SGHVS, FNYEAQ. The CDR3 region has the DNA TGTGCCAGCAGCTCCAGGTCGGGGGCTGGGGCCAACGTCCTGACTTTC. This codes for CASSSRSGAGANVLTF.

This chain connects TRBV7-3 to TRBJ2-3, with 13 bases lining up with TRBD2. In germline, CDR1 is SGHTA, CDR2 FQGTGA. The CDR3 consists of 16 residues. Unmatched junction bases numbered 4, after V lost 5 bases and J lost 2 bases. The CDR3 region has the DNA TGTGCCAGCAGCGACGGGACTAGCGGGGCCACAGATACGCAGTATTTT. Its protein is CASSDGTSGATDTQYF.

V usage is TRBV2 and J usage is TRBJ1-2; TRBD1 might be the D (5 bases). Trimming left V 8 bases short and J 7 bases short, with 20 bases between. CDR1 SNHLY and CDR2 FYNNEI come from the germline V gene. The CDR3 is 14 amino acids. The CDR3 DNA reads TGTGCCAGCCGAATGTGGGGCTCGTTGGCTGGCTACACCTTC. Translated: CASRMWGSLAGYTF.

The chain is built from TRBV7-2 and TRBJ1-2, with 7 bases aligning to TRBD1. V lost 1 base and J lost 3; bases outside the gene matches: 5. Germline lookup yields CDR1 SGHTA and CDR2 FQGNSA. CDR3 length equals 15 residues. CDR3 protein: CASSLVSRGDYGYTF. CDR3 sequence (DNA): TGTGCCAGCAGCTTAGTTTCCAGGGGGGACTATGGCTACACCTTC.

This sequence joins TRBV11-1 and TRBJ2-1, with D possibly being TRBD2 (7 bases). The V gene lost 5 bases and the J gene lost 6 bases, with 11 bases spanning the gap. CDR3 length: 13 amino acids. Germline V gives CDR1 SGHAT, CDR2 FQDESV (reference sequence). The CDR3 reads CASSPRGANEQFF. The CDR3 DNA follows: TGTGCCAGCAGCCCTCGGGGGGCCAATGAGCAGTTCTTC.

V usage is TRBV5-1 and J usage is TRBJ2-7, with 9 bases identical to TRBD1. CDR1 and CDR2 (germline): SGHRS, YFSETQ. The CDR3 length is 16 residues. The junction had 8 bases not matched to a gene; V was cut back by 1 base and J by 3 bases. CDR3 coding DNA: TGCGCCAGCAGCTTGCCGGGACAGGGAATACTCTACGAGCAGTACTTC. Its protein is CASSLPGQGILYEQYF. Together with reference TRBV5-1 and TRBJ2-7, the CDR3 gives the full variable domain: KAGVTQTPRYLIKTRGQQVTLSCSPISGHRSVSWYQQTPGQGLQFLFEYFSETQRNKGNFPGRFSGRQFSNSRSEMNVSTLELGDSALYLCASSLPGQGILYEQYFGPGTRLTVT.

The V call is TRBV5-1, the J call TRBJ2-3; possibly TRBD1 or TRBD2 for D (9 bases each). The CDR3 contains 17 residues. Per the germline V gene, CDR1 is SGHRS and CDR2 is YFSETQ. Between the trimmed V and J ends, which lost 4 bases and 6 bases, there was a span of 24 bases. The CDR3 reads CASSPGQGRTSADTQYF. The DNA of the CDR3 is TGCGCCAGCAGCCCTGGACAGGGGCGGACTAGCGCGGATACGCAGTATTTT.

The rearrangement joins TRBV7-9 to TRBJ2-7, with unresolved D. The CDR3 consists of 11 residues. Germline loops: CDR1 SEHNR, CDR2 FQNEAQ (reference sequence). The V gene lost 3 bases and the J gene lost 4 bases, with 4 bases spanning the gap. CDR3 loop: CASSFEYEQYF. In DNA, the CDR3 is TGTGCCAGCAGCTTTGAGTACGAGCAGTACTTC.

The chain links TRBV28 to TRBJ1-2; D may be TRBD1 (6 bases). Germline CDR1 reads MDHEN; CDR2 reads SYDVKM. Trimming stripped 4 bases from V and 0 bases from J, with 12 bases between. CDR3 length equals 15 residues. The chain's CDR3 is CASSSSGEANYGYTF. CDR3 coding DNA: TGTGCCAGCAGTTCTTCAGGGGAAGCTAACTATGGCTACACCTTC.